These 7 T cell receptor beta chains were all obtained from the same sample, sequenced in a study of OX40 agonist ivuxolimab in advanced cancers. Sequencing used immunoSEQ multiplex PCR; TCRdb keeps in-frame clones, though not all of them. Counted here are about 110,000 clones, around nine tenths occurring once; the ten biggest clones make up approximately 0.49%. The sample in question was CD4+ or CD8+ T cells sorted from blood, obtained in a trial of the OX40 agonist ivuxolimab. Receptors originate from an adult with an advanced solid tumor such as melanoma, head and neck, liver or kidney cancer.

The CDR3 DNA reads as TGTGCCAGCAGCCAAACGGACAGGGGTATTGAAAAACTGTTTTTT. Translating it yields CASSQTDRGIEKLFF. The V and J genes are TRBV5-6 and TRBJ1-4; TRBD1 agrees at 9 bases. Germline V lookup: CDR1 SGHDT, CDR2 YYEEEE. The CDR3 spans 15 residues. The V and J ends lost 4 bases and 7 bases, in that order; junction bases with no gene match: 8. The full variable domain, its missing parts supplied by reference TRBV5-6 and TRBJ1-4, is DAGVTQSPTHLIKTRGQQVTLRCSPKSGHDTVSWYQQALGQGPQFIFQYYEEEERQRGNFPDRFSGHQFPNYSSELNVNALLLGDSALYLCASSQTDRGIEKLFFGSGTQLSVL.

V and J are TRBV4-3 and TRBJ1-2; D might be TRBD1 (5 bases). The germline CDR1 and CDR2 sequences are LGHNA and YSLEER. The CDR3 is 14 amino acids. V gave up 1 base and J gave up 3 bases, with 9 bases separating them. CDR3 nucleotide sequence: TGCGCCAGCAGCCAAGCGGGGGGGGACTATGGCTACACCTTC. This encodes CASSQAGGDYGYTF.

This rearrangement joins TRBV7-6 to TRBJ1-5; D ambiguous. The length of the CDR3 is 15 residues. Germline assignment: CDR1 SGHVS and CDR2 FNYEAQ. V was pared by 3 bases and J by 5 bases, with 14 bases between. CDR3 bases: TGTGCCAGCAGCTTGCCCTGCCTGGGTCATCAGCCCCAGCATTTT. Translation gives CASSLPCLGHQPQHF.

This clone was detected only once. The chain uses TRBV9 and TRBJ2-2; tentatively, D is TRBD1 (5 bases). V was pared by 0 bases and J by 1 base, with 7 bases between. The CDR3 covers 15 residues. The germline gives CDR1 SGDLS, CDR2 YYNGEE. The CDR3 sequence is CASSVGTQNTGELFF. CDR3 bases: TGTGCCAGCAGCGTAGGGACACAGAACACCGGGGAGCTGTTTTTT.

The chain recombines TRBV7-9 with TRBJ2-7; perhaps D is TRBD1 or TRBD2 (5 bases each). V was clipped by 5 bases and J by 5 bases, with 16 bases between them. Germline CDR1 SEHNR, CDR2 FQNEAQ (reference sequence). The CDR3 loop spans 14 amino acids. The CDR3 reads CASSRGRGADEQYF. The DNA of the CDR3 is TGTGCCAGCAGCCGGGGACGGGGAGCGGACGAGCAGTACTTC. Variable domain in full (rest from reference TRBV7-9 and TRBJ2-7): DTGVSQNPRHKITKRGQNVTFRCDPISEHNRLYWYRQTLGQGPEFLTYFQNEAQLEKSRLLSDRFSAERPKGSFSTLEIQRTEQGDSAMYLCASSRGRGADEQYFGPGTRLTVT.

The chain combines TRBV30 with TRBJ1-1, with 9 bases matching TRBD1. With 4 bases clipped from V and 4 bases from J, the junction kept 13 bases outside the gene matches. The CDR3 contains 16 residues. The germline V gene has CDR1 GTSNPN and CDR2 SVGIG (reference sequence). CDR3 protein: CAWISHPGQGLTEAFF. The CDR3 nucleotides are TGTGCCTGGATTAGTCACCCGGGACAGGGACTCACTGAAGCTTTCTTT.

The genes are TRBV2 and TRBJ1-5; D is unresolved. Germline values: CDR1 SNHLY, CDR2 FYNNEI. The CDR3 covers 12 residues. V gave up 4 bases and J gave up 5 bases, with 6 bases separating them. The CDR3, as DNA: TGTGCCAGCAGTGTGAGTGATCAGCCCCAGCATTTT. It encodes CASSVSDQPQHF.